These T cell receptor beta chains were read from a single sample in a study of neurological immune-mediated disorders. TCRdb passed the 5' RACE reads through MiXCR, listing each CDR3 protein once. The sample includes over 20,000 distinct CDR3 sequences, more than 9% of them seen just once. The sample comprised PBMCs. The origin of the receptors is a woman in her fifties or sixties with HTLV-1-associated myelopathy (HAM/TSP). Each CDR3 is given with its conserved first and last residue. D genes are given only for firm matches. Clone size is given for some rows only: seen once, a few or many times, or a class if the clone is expanded.

V: TRBV12-3/TRBV12-4
D: TRBD1
J: TRBJ2-6
size: many
DNA: TGTGCCAGCAGCTGGACAGGGGCGTCTGGGGCCAACGTCCTGACTTTC
CDR3: CASSWTGASGANVLTF

V: TRBV6-5
D: NA
J: TRBJ1-1
size: many
DNA: TGTGCCAGCAGTTACTCCGGAGGGCTTCCCACTGAAGCTTTCTTT
CDR3: CASSYSGGLPTEAFF

V: TRBV6-5
D: NA
J: TRBJ1-2
size: medium-sized
DNA: TGTGCCAGCAGTTACTCGAGATACACCCTCCTCTATGGCTACACCTTC
CDR3: CASSYSRYTLLYGYTF

V: TRBV6-4
D: NA
J: TRBJ1-1
size: many
DNA: TGTGCCAGCAGACAGGGAATGAACACTGAAGCTTTCTTT
CDR3: CASRQGMNTEAFF

V: TRBV4-2
D: TRBD1
J: TRBJ2-7
size: many
DNA: TGTGCCAGCAGCCAAGAAGCGACAGGGGGGGGAGGGGACGAGCAGTACTTC
CDR3: CASSQEATGGGGDEQYF

V: TRBV6-2/TRBV6-3
D: NA
J: TRBJ1-1
size: NA
DNA: TGTGCCAGCAGTTACTTAGGAAGGCGACTGAACAATGAAGCTTTATTT
CDR3: CASSYLGRRLNNEALF

V: TRBV5-1
D: NA
J: TRBJ2-7
size: many
DNA: TGCGCCAGCAAGCACGAAGGAGGGACTTACGAGCAGTACTTC
CDR3: CASKHEGGTYEQYF

V: TRBV4-1
D: NA
J: TRBJ1-2
size: many
DNA: TGCGCCAGCAGCCAAGATGTGGACTATGGCTACACCTTC
CDR3: CASSQDVDYGYTF

V: TRBV18
D: NA
J: TRBJ2-3
size: NA
DNA: TGTGCCAGCTCAGAGCTAGCAACCGCAGATACGCAGTATTTT
CDR3: CASSELATADTQYF

V: TRBV20-1
D: TRBD2
J: TRBJ2-3
size: many
DNA: TGCAGTGCTACAACCCTCTGGACTAGCGGGGGGGCTGCAGATACGCAGTATTTT
CDR3: CSATTLWTSGGAADTQYF

V: TRBV5-6
D: TRBD1
J: TRBJ1-6
size: many
DNA: TGTGCCAGCAGCTTCCGGGACAGAAATTCACCCCTCCACTTT
CDR3: CASSFRDRNSPLHF

V: TRBV6-5
D: NA
J: TRBJ1-2
size: many
DNA: TGTGCCAGCAGTTACCCTTCCGGGGGCAAGGGGTACTATGGCTACACCTTC
CDR3: CASSYPSGGKGYYGYTF

V: TRBV10-2
D: NA
J: TRBJ2-7
size: many
DNA: TGCGCCAGCAGTGAGGGACAGTTTCTCTACGAGCAGTACTTC
CDR3: CASSEGQFLYEQYF

V: TRBV11-2
D: NA
J: TRBJ2-5
size: many
DNA: TGTGCCAGCAGTCTTCTCGTATACGGCCTAGGGGAGACCCAGTACTTC
CDR3: CASSLLVYGLGETQYF

V: TRBV20-1
D: NA
J: TRBJ2-1
size: few
DNA: TGCAGTGCTAGACCCCCAGGACAACACTACAATGAGCAGTTCTTC
CDR3: CSARPPGQHYNEQFF

V: TRBV27
D: NA
J: TRBJ1-5
size: many
DNA: TGTGCCAGCAGTGACGTGGGGGTAAATCAGCCCCAGCATTTT
CDR3: CASSDVGVNQPQHF

V: TRBV20-1
D: NA
J: TRBJ1-2
size: many
DNA: TGCAGTGCTAGAGATACAATGTCGGGGGCTAAGGGCTACACCTTC
CDR3: CSARDTMSGAKGYTF

V: TRBV6-2/TRBV6-3
D: NA
J: TRBJ1-5
size: many
DNA: TGTGCCAGCACTCGTCCAGGGCCGAATCAGCCCCAGCATTTT
CDR3: CASTRPGPNQPQHF

V: TRBV20-1
D: TRBD1
J: TRBJ2-3
size: many
DNA: TGCAGTGCCCAATCCGGGACAGGGGGCCCAGATACGCAGTATTTT
CDR3: CSAQSGTGGPDTQYF

V: TRBV5-1
D: NA
J: TRBJ2-1
size: many
DNA: TGCGCCAGCAGCTTGATGTCGAGCTCCTACAATGAGCAGTTCTTC
CDR3: CASSLMSSSYNEQFF

V: TRBV5-6
D: NA
J: TRBJ2-7
size: many
DNA: TGTGCCAGCAGCTTGGGGGGGGCCGAGCAGTACTTC
CDR3: CASSLGGAEQYF

V: TRBV7-3
D: NA
J: TRBJ1-6
size: NA
DNA: TGTGCCAGCAGCGCCGAGGCCGACCAGAGGGCAGATAATTCACCCCTCCACTTT
CDR3: CASSAEADQRADNSPLHF

V: TRBV20-1
D: NA
J: TRBJ2-1
size: many
DNA: TGCAGTGCTCTCCCCGGTTTGGGGTTCAATGAGCAGTTCTTC
CDR3: CSALPGLGFNEQFF

V: TRBV14
D: NA
J: TRBJ2-3
size: many
DNA: TGTGCCAGCAGCCAACCTGGTCGCACAGATACGCAGTATTTT
CDR3: CASSQPGRTDTQYF

V: TRBV7-9
D: TRBD1
J: TRBJ1-4
size: many
DNA: TGTGCCAGCCAACAGGGGGCGGAGGAAAAACTGTTTTTT
CDR3: CASQQGAEEKLFF

V: TRBV5-1
D: NA
J: TRBJ2-1
size: many
DNA: TGCGCCAGCAGCGCGTTATTTAACTCTGAGCAGTTCTTC
CDR3: CASSALFNSEQFF

V: TRBV20-1
D: TRBD1
J: TRBJ2-7
size: many
DNA: TGCAGTGCTAGAGCTACAGGGGATACCCCTTACGAGCAGTACTTC
CDR3: CSARATGDTPYEQYF

V: TRBV30
D: NA
J: TRBJ2-5
size: many
DNA: TGTGCCTGGAGTAGAATCGACCCCCGGAGGGAGACCCAGTACTTC
CDR3: CAWSRIDPRRETQYF

V: TRBV5-6
D: NA
J: TRBJ1-4
size: many
DNA: TGTGCCAGCAGCTTGGATCCTAATGAAAAACTGTTTTTT
CDR3: CASSLDPNEKLFF

V: TRBV18
D: TRBD2
J: TRBJ2-1
size: many
DNA: TGTGCCAGCTCCCCGACGGGGGGTAATTACAATGAGCAGTTCTTC
CDR3: CASSPTGGNYNEQFF

V: TRBV3-1
D: NA
J: TRBJ1-2
size: many
DNA: TGTGCCAGCAGCCAAGCGGGCACGAGCGACTATGGCTACACCTTC
CDR3: CASSQAGTSDYGYTF

V: TRBV10-3
D: NA
J: TRBJ2-6
size: many
DNA: TGTGCCATCAGTGAGTCTCAGGCCAGCTCTGGGGCCAACGTCCTGACTTTC
CDR3: CAISESQASSGANVLTF

V: TRBV20-1
D: NA
J: TRBJ2-7
size: many
DNA: TGCAGTGCCAGAGGTCCGGGGCAGAGCTCCTACGAGCAGTACTTC
CDR3: CSARGPGQSSYEQYF

V: TRBV5-1
D: NA
J: TRBJ2-7
size: medium-sized
DNA: TGCGCCAGCAGCTTACAGGCAAGCTCCTACGAGCAGTACTTC
CDR3: CASSLQASSYEQYF

V: TRBV29-1
D: TRBD1
J: TRBJ1-1
size: many
DNA: TGCAGCACCCAACAGGGGTCTGAAGCTTTCTTT
CDR3: CSTQQGSEAFF

V: TRBV20-1
D: TRBD2
J: TRBJ2-7
size: NA
DNA: TGCAGTGCTAGACATCCGACTAGCGGGGTCGCGAACGAGCAGTACTTC
CDR3: CSARHPTSGVANEQYF

V: TRBV5-1
D: NA
J: TRBJ2-5
size: medium-sized
DNA: TGCGCCAGCAGCTTCCAAGAGACCCAGTACTTC
CDR3: CASSFQETQYF

V: TRBV12-3/TRBV12-4
D: NA
J: TRBJ2-7
size: many
DNA: TGTGCCAGCAGTTTTGCAGATTCAAGCTCCTACGAGCAGTACTTC
CDR3: CASSFADSSSYEQYF

V: TRBV7-8
D: NA
J: TRBJ2-7
size: NA
DNA: TGTGCCAGCAGCTTAGATCTAAACTACGAGCAGTACTTC
CDR3: CASSLDLNYEQYF

V: TRBV20-1
D: NA
J: TRBJ1-5
size: few
DNA: TGCAGTGCTAGAGCAGGGGCATCCCCCAACCCCAGCCCCATAGCAAATCAGCCCCAGCATTTT
CDR3: CSARAGASPNPSPIANQPQHF

V: TRBV11-2
D: TRBD1
J: TRBJ2-7
size: many
DNA: TGTGCCAGCAGCTTAGGGGACAGTGCGTATCGCGAGCAGTACTTC
CDR3: CASSLGDSAYREQYF

V: TRBV5-5
D: TRBD1
J: TRBJ2-1
size: many
DNA: TGTGCCAGCAGCTTCATTGGGACAGTCCTTAATGAGCAGTTCTTC
CDR3: CASSFIGTVLNEQFF

V: TRBV14
D: NA
J: TRBJ2-2
size: many
DNA: TGTGCCAGCAGCCACAGGGCACCCTCCTCGAACACCGGGGAGCTGTTTTTT
CDR3: CASSHRAPSSNTGELFF

V: TRBV7-9
D: NA
J: TRBJ1-1
size: NA
DNA: TGTGTCAGCAGCTTTAATACCGAAGCTTTCTTT
CDR3: CVSSFNTEAFF

V: TRBV30
D: NA
J: TRBJ1-6
size: many
DNA: TGTGCCTGGAGCGCGACGGCCAATTCACCCCTCCACTTT
CDR3: CAWSATANSPLHF

V: TRBV5-1
D: NA
J: TRBJ1-1
size: many
DNA: TGCGCCAGCAGCGCCGGGGGAGGCACTGAAGCTTTCTTT
CDR3: CASSAGGGTEAFF

V: TRBV20-1
D: TRBD1
J: TRBJ1-5
size: many
DNA: TGCAGTGCTAGAGCGGGGACAGGGATGCCTAGCAATCAGCCCCAGCATTTT
CDR3: CSARAGTGMPSNQPQHF

V: TRBV7-6
D: NA
J: TRBJ2-3
size: many
DNA: TGTGCCAGCAGCTTTCGAGGAGCATCAGATACGCAGTATTTT
CDR3: CASSFRGASDTQYF

V: TRBV20-1
D: TRBD1
J: TRBJ1-2
size: many
DNA: TGCAGTGCTAAAAGACAGGGGACCAACTATGGCTACACCTTC
CDR3: CSAKRQGTNYGYTF

V: TRBV18
D: NA
J: TRBJ2-3
size: many
DNA: TGTGCCAGCTCACCCGACCGGACAGATACGCAGTATTTT
CDR3: CASSPDRTDTQYF

V: TRBV14
D: NA
J: TRBJ2-6
size: many
DNA: TGTGCCAGCAGCCCGACAGGTTCGTGGGCCAACGTCCTGACTTTC
CDR3: CASSPTGSWANVLTF

V: TRBV7-9
D: NA
J: TRBJ2-7
size: few
DNA: TGTGCCAGCAGCTTTGAGGGGACCGAGCAGTACTTC
CDR3: CASSFEGTEQYF

V: TRBV10-3
D: NA
J: TRBJ2-2
size: many
DNA: TGTGCCATCAGCAGTCCGGACACCGGGGAGCTGTTTTTT
CDR3: CAISSPDTGELFF

V: TRBV7-6
D: NA
J: TRBJ2-7
size: few
DNA: TGTGCCAGCAGCTTAGGTCATAGCTCCTACGAGCAGTACTTC
CDR3: CASSLGHSSYEQYF

V: TRBV5-1
D: NA
J: TRBJ1-6
size: many
DNA: TGCGCCAGCAGCTTGGCCCACTGGCAGGGCAATTCACCCCTCCACTTT
CDR3: CASSLAHWQGNSPLHF

V: TRBV6-5
D: NA
J: TRBJ2-7
size: few
DNA: TGTGCCAGCAGTTACACCGTACCAGGGGGGGGCCTAGGGGAGCAGTACTTC
CDR3: CASSYTVPGGGLGEQYF

V: TRBV20-1
D: NA
J: TRBJ2-3
size: many
DNA: TGCAGTGCTAGAGATCGCGGGGTTAATCCAGATACGCAGTATTTT
CDR3: CSARDRGVNPDTQYF

V: TRBV7-9
D: TRBD1
J: TRBJ1-2
size: NA
DNA: TGTGCCATTAGCCCCCGGACAGGGGTTATGCTGGGATACACCTTC
CDR3: CAISPRTGVMLGYTF

V: TRBV20-1
D: NA
J: TRBJ2-7
size: many
DNA: TGCAGTGCTAGAGAAGGGTGGGGAAGCTCCTACGAGCAGTACTTC
CDR3: CSAREGWGSSYEQYF